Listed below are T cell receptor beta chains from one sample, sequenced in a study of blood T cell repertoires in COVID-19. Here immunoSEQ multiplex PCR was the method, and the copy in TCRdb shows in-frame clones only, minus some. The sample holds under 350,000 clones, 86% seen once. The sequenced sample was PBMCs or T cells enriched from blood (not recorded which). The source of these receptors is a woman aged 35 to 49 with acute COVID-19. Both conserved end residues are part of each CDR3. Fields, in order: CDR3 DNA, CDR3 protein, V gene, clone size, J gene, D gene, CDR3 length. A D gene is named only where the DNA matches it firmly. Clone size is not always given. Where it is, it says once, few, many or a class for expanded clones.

TGTGCCAGCAGCTTGGACCAGGGAAGCACTGAAGCTTTCTTT,CASSLDQGSTEAFF,TRBV7-9,-,TRBJ1-1,-,14
TGCAGTGCTAGTCCAGCGCCGAACACCGGGGAGCTGTTTTTT,CSASPAPNTGELFF,TRBV20-1,-,TRBJ2-2,-,14
TGCGCCAGCAGCTTAACTGGACAGGGGAGGTCACCCCTCCACTTT,CASSLTGQGRSPLHF,TRBV5-1,-,TRBJ1-6,TRBD1,15
TGTGCCAGAAGCTTGGCTGTAGCGAACTATGGCTACACCTTC,CARSLAVANYGYTF,TRBV5-3,-,TRBJ1-2,-,14
TGTGCCAGCAGTGCTGAGGGGACAGGGAGATATGAAAAACTGTTTTTT,CASSAEGTGRYEKLFF,TRBV2,few,TRBJ1-4,TRBD1,16
TGTGCCAGCAGCCAAGACCCACAGGGTGGGGAAGAGACCCAGTACTTC,CASSQDPQGGEETQYF,TRBV4-2,-,TRBJ2-5,-,16
TGTGCCAGCAGCTCCAGGGCACACGGGCAGTACTTC,CASSSRAHGQYF,TRBV7-2,-,TRBJ2-7,-,12
TGCGCCAGCAGCAGGGACAGGGGGACCTACGAGCAGTACTTC,CASSRDRGTYEQYF,TRBV5-1,once,TRBJ2-7,TRBD1,14
TGTGCCAGCACCCGGAACCTAGCGGGAGCAGATACGCAGTATTTT,CASTRNLAGADTQYF,TRBV7-2,-,TRBJ2-3,TRBD2,15
TGTGCCAGCAGTTCCCTCGGGGGGGCCCTCACGGGGGCAGATACGCAGTATTTT,CASSSLGGALTGADTQYF,TRBV27,few,TRBJ2-3,TRBD2,18
TGTGCCAGCAGCACGGGACAGGGCGATGGCTACACCTTC,CASSTGQGDGYTF,TRBV12-3/TRBV12-4,-,TRBJ1-2,TRBD1,13
TGTGCCAGCAGTTTACGACTAGCGGGAGGCCCGGGTCACAATGAGCAGTTCTTC,CASSLRLAGGPGHNEQFF,TRBV27,-,TRBJ2-1,TRBD2,18
TGTGCCAGCAGCCGATTATTACTACAGGGGTCCGGGACTGAAGCTTTCTTT,CASSRLLLQGSGTEAFF,TRBV14,-,TRBJ1-1,TRBD1,17
TGCAGCGTGATCCTTAGCGGAGGACCCACAGATACGCAGTATTTT,CSVILSGGPTDTQYF,TRBV29-1,-,TRBJ2-3,-,15
TGTGCCAGCGGATACCGGGACAGGGACATTATGAACACTGAAGCTTTCTTT,CASGYRDRDIMNTEAFF,TRBV19,-,TRBJ1-1,TRBD1,17
TGCGCCAGCAGACTTAGAGGGGGCATGAACACTGAAGCTTTCTTT,CASRLRGGMNTEAFF,TRBV5-1,-,TRBJ1-1,TRBD1,15
TGTGCCAGTACCATCTCGGGGGTAGGCACTGAAGCTTTCTTT,CASTISGVGTEAFF,TRBV19,-,TRBJ1-1,-,14
TGTGCCAGCAGTCCTCGACAGGGTACCACTGAAGCTTTCTTT,CASSPRQGTTEAFF,TRBV27,-,TRBJ1-1,TRBD1,14
TGTGCCAGCAGTCTTACCGGGACAGGGTCCCCGTTAGGGCCCCAGCATTTT,CASSLTGTGSPLGPQHF,TRBV28,-,TRBJ1-5,TRBD1,17
TGTGCCAGCAGCACCCCCCGGTACACCGCAGGGAAATCTGGAAACACCATATATTTT,CASSTPRYTAGKSGNTIYF,TRBV3-1/TRBV3-2,-,TRBJ1-3,-,19
TGTGCCAGCAGTGTACAGGTTGGGAACCACAATGAGCAGTTCTTC,CASSVQVGNHNEQFF,TRBV7-2,-,TRBJ2-1,-,15
TGTGCCAGCAGTTACTCGAGGGTTAACTATGGCTACACCTTC,CASSYSRVNYGYTF,TRBV6-5,-,TRBJ1-2,-,14